This T cell receptor beta chain was sequenced during a study of cytotoxic CD8 clonotypes in ibrutinib-treated CLL. Whole-study results and caveats: Pretreatment clonality was elevated relative to age-matched healthy donors and paralleled circulating CD8+ T-cell counts.

Sequencing was performed with immunoSEQ multiplex PCR; in TCRdb, only in-frame clones are kept and a portion is missing. The sample has approximately 70,000 clones, around 81% seen once; the top ten hold 6% to 9%. This CDR3 contains 16 residues. Trimming pared 0 bases from V and 10 bases from J, leaving 19 bases between. Germline loops: CDR1 SGHAT, CDR2 FQNNGV. Of note for this clone: The antigen is not known.

Specimen: PBMCs, collected at disease progression, from a patient treated with ibrutinib. The sequence came from a human donor with chronic lymphocytic leukemia. The J gene is TRBJ1-5, the V gene TRBV11-2, with D perhaps matching TRBD1 (5 bases). The CDR3, as DNA: TGTGCCAGCAGCTTAGATGGGTGGGACGTTCTGAATCCCCAGCATTTT. It yields the protein CASSLDGWDVLNPQHF. The full variable domain, rest sourced from reference TRBV11-2 and TRBJ1-5, is EAGVAQSPRYKIIEKRQSVAFWCNPISGHATLYWYQQILGQGPKLLIQFQNNGVVDDSQLPKDRFSAERLKGVDSTLKIQPAKLEDSAVYLCASSLDGWDVLNPQHFGDGTRLSIL.